Following are 5 T cell receptor beta chains from one sample sequenced in a study of T cell repertoires in cytomegalovirus infection. MiXCR, applied by TCRdb to the reads, yields one record per CDR3 protein. The sample carries 630,000 or so distinct CDR3 sequences, 24% recorded once. Sequenced material: CD8+ T cells from PBMCs. The receptor set was obtained from a human donor in good health (CMV status not recorded). Some clones in this sample may be carry-over from other donors' samples.

In DNA form, the CDR3 reads TGTGCCAGCAGCGTAGGGGGTTCAACCGGGGAGCTGTTTTTT. It yields the protein CASSVGGSTGELFF. The chain joins TRBV9 to TRBJ2-2, with no clear D. V was pared by 0 bases and J by 5 bases, with 8 bases between. Germline CDR1 SGDLS, CDR2 YYNGEE. This CDR3 region has 14 residues.

The gene calls are TRBV7-9 and TRBJ1-1; perhaps TRBD1 as D (5 bases). Germline V gene lookup returns CDR1 SEHNR and CDR2 FQNEAQ (reference sequence). The CDR3 contains 14 residues. The V gene lost 6 bases and the J gene lost 5 bases, with 16 bases spanning the gap. CDR3 in amino acids: CASSWWGEGTEAFF. CDR3 bases: TGTGCCAGCAGTTGGTGGGGCGAAGGGACTGAAGCTTTCTTT.

This clonotype was seen ten or more times. The chain links TRBV7-6 to TRBJ2-1, with D hard to call. The CDR3 length is 14 residues. From germline, CDR1 is SGHVS and CDR2 FNYEAQ. V shed 2 bases and J shed 6 bases, with 11 bases lying between them. The CDR3, as DNA: TGTGCCAGCAGCTTACAGATTCAGACCAATGAGCAGTTCTTC. Translating gives CASSLQIQTNEQFF.

This chain joins TRBV7-9 and TRBJ2-5, with D possibly matching TRBD1 (6 bases). Germline V gives CDR1 SEHNR, CDR2 FQNEAQ (reference sequence). V lost 5 bases to trimming and J lost 3 bases, with 16 bases between them. There are 15 residues in the CDR3. The DNA of the CDR3 is TGTGCCAGCAGCCTCTTGGGACAACGGAAAGAGACCCAGTACTTC. This sequence encodes CASSLLGQRKETQYF.

This clonotype was seen a handful of times. This rearrangement joins TRBV5-5 to TRBJ1-1, with a tentative D call TRBD1 (6 bases). From germline, CDR1 is SGHKS and CDR2 YYEKEE (reference sequence). The CDR3 sequence is 15 residues long. V lost 4 bases to trimming and J lost 2 bases, with 15 bases between them. CDR3 bases: TGTGCCAGCAGCCCCTTAAGGACAGTCAACACTGAAGCTTTCTTT. Translation: CASSPLRTVNTEAFF.